This TCR beta chain originates from a study of blood T cells in healthy people across ages. Whole-study findings and limits: Possibly, changes in expanded clonotypes were confounded because donor CMV status was unknown. Any conclusive comparison of naive versus antigen-experienced cells was prevented by using unsorted PBMCs.

It was with a sample-barcoded 5' primer and a J-beta primer mix that a second PCR of about 6 to 11 cycles was run. TCRdb fed the 5' RACE reads into MiXCR, producing one record per CDR3 protein. Of roughly 2 million distinct CDR3 sequences in the sample, about 49% were seen once. CDR3 length: 18 amino acids. The V and J ends lost 0 bases and 4 bases respectively, with 16 bases between them. Germline loops: CDR1 LNHNV, CDR2 YYDKDF (reference sequence). This clonotype was found once. No antigen is known for it. Every donor gave about 9 milliliters of peripheral blood. The chain combines TRBV15 with TRBJ2-6, with a tentative D call TRBD1 (5 bases). Sequencing was carried out using blood. This TCR came from a woman aged 40 to 50 in good health. The CDR3 DNA follows: TGTGCCACCAGCAGAGACCCAGAACCCACAGGCGGGGCCAACGTCCTGACTTTC. This translates into CATSRDPEPTGGANVLTF.